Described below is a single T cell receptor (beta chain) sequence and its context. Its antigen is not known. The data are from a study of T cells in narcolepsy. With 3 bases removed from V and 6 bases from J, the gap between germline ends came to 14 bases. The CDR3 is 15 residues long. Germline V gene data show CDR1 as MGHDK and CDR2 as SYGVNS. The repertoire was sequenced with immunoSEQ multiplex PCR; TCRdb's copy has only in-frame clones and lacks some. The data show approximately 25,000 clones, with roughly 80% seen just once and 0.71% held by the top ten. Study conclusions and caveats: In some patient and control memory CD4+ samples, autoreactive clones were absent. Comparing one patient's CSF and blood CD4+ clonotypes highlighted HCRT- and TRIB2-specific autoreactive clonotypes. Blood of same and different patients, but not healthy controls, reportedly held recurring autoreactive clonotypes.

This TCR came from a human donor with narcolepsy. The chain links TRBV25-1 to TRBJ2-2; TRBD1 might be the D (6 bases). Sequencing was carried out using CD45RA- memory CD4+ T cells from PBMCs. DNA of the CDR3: TGTGCCAGCAGTGATTCCCACAGGGTCGCCGGGGAGCTGTTTTTT. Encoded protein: CASSDSHRVAGELFF.